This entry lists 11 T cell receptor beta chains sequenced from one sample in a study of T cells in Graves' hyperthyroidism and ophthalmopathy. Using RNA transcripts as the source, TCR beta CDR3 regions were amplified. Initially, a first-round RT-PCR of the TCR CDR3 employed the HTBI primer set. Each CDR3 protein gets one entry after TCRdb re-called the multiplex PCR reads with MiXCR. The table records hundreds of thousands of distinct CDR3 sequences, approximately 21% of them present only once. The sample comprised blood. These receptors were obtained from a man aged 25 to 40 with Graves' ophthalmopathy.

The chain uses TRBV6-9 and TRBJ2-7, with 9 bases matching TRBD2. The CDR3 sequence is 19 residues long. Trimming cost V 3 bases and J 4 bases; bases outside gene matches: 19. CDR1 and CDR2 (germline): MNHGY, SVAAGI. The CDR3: CASSYLGGPSGVFRYEQYF. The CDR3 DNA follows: TGTGCCAGCAGTTACTTGGGGGGTCCTAGCGGGGTTTTTAGGTACGAGCAGTACTTC.

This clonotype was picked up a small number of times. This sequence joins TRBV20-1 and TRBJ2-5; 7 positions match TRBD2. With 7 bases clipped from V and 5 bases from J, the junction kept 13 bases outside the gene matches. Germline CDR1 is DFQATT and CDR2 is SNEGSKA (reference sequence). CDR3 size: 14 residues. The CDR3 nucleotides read TGCAGTGGCCAGAGGCAGCGGGACGGGGAGACCCAGTACTTC. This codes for CSGQRQRDGETQYF.

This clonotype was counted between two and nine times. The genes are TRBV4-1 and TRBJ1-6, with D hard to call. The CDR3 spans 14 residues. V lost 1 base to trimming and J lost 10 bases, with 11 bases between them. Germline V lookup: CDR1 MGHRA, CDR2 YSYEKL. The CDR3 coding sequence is TGCGCCAGCAGCCAAGCTGGGTATCAATCACCCCTCCACTTT. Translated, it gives CASSQAGYQSPLHF.

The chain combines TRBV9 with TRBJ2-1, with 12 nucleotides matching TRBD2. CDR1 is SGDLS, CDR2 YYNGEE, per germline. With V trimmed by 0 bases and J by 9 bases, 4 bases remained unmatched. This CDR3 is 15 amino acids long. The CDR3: CASSVVASGGVEQFF. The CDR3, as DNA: TGTGCCAGCAGCGTAGTAGCTAGCGGGGGGGTTGAGCAGTTCTTC. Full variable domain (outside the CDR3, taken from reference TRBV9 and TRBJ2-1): DSGVTQTPKHLITATGQRVTLRCSPRSGDLSVYWYQQSLDQGLQFLIQYYNGEERAKGNILERFSAQQFPDLHSELNLSSLELGDSALYFCASSVVASGGVEQFFGPGTRLTVL.

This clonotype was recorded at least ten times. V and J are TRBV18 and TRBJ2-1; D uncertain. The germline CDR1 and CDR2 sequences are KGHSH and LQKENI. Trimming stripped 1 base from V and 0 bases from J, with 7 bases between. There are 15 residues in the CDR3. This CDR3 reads CASSPRRSSYNEQFF. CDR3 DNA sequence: TGTGCCAGCTCACCACGGCGTAGCTCCTACAATGAGCAGTTCTTC.

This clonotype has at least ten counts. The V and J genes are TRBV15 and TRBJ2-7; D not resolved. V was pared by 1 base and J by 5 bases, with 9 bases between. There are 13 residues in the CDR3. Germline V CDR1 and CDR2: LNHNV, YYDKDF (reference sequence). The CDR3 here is CATSRVARDEQYF. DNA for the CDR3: TGTGCCACCAGCAGAGTTGCAAGAGACGAGCAGTACTTC.

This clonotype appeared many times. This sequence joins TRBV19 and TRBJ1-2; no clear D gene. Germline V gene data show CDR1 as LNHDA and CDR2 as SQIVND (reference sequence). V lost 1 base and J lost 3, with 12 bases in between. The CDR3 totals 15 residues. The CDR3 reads CASSIVSQLHYGYTF. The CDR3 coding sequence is TGTGCCAGTAGTATAGTATCCCAGCTACACTATGGCTACACCTTC.

The CDR3 spells CASSFTPTSTDTQYF. Here the CDR3 DNA reads TGCGCCAGCAGCTTTACTCCTACTAGCACAGATACGCAGTATTTT. V usage is TRBV5-1 and J usage is TRBJ2-3; D unclear. This CDR3 has 15 amino acids. Between the trimmed V and J ends, which lost 2 bases and 0 bases, there was a span of 10 bases. The germline gives CDR1 SGHRS, CDR2 YFSETQ.

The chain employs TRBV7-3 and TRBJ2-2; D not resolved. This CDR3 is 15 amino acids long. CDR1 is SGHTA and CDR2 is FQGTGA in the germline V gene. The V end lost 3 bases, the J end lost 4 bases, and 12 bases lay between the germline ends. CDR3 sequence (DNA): TGTGCCAGCAGCTTGCTGGGCTCAGGCACCGGGGAGCTGTTTTTT. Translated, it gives CASSLLGSGTGELFF.

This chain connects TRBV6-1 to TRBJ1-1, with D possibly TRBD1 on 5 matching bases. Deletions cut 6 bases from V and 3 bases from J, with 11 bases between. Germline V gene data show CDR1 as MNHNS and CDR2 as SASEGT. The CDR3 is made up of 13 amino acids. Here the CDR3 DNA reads TGTGCCAGCAGCTGGGACCCCGACACTGAAGCTTTCTTT. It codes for CASSWDPDTEAFF.

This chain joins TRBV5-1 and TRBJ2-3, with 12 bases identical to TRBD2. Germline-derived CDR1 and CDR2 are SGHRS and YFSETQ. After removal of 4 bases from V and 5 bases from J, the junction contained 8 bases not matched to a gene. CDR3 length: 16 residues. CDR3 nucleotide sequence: TGCGCCAGCAGCCCAAGGACTAGCGGGGTGGGAGATACGCAGTATTTT. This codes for CASSPRTSGVGDTQYF.